Below are 16 T cell receptor beta chains sequenced from a single sample in a study of cytomegalovirus exposure and HLA in healthy donors. PCR used 60 Vbeta primers and 13 Jbeta primers. Profiled with immunoSEQ multiplex PCR; TCRdb holds only in-frame clones, not every one. There are around 190,000 clones in the sample; approximately 85% occur only once, and less than 2.5% lies in the top ten. The sample was PBMCs. The receptors stem from a woman in her forties or fifties in good health and CMV-seronegative.

The chain uses TRBV19 and TRBJ1-5, with a weak D call TRBD1 (5 bases). V was trimmed by 5 bases and J by 4 bases, leaving 15 bases between them. CDR1 and CDR2 from the germline V gene are LNHDA and SQIVND (reference sequence). The CDR3 has 15 amino acids. The CDR3 is CASSARAYANQPQHF. CDR3 sequence (DNA): TGTGCCAGTAGTGCCAGGGCCTATGCGAATCAGCCCCAGCATTTT.

V gene TRBV28 combines with J gene TRBJ1-2; 8 nucleotides match TRBD1. V shed 6 bases, J shed 0 bases, and the junction held 6 bases outside the gene matches. The germline V gene has CDR1 MDHEN and CDR2 SYDVKM. This CDR3 has 15 residues. CDR3 sequence: CASSLGQVTNYGYTF. Written as DNA, the CDR3 is TGTGCCAGCAGCCTGGGACAGGTTACTAACTATGGCTACACCTTC.

This clone was counted once. V is TRBV6-5 and J is TRBJ2-7, with unresolved D. The CDR3 has 13 residues. Germline CDR1 and CDR2: MNHEY and SVGAGI. V was pared by 7 bases and J by 4 bases, with 14 bases between. CDR3 in amino acids: CASTLGLGYEQYF. As DNA, the CDR3 is TGTGCCAGCACCCTCGGCCTAGGTTACGAGCAGTACTTC.

This clone was counted once. The chain couples TRBV4-2 to TRBJ2-5; a weak D match, TRBD2 (6 bases). CDR3 length equals 15 residues. Trimming removed 0 bases at V and 4 bases at J, with 12 bases between. Germline values: CDR1 LGHNA, CDR2 YNFKEQ. The CDR3 sequence is CASSQDNGGGETQYF. The CDR3 coding sequence is TGTGCCAGCAGCCAAGATAACGGGGGTGGAGAGACCCAGTACTTC.

This chain uses TRBV6-5 with TRBJ2-2; 7 bases fit TRBD2. Trimming at V came to 1 base and at J to 6 bases, leaving 8 bases not matched to a gene. From germline, CDR1 is MNHEY and CDR2 SVGAGI. The CDR3 runs 16 residues. The CDR3 here is CASSYYGGRNPGELFF. In DNA, the CDR3 is TGTGCCAGCAGTTACTACGGCGGGAGAAACCCCGGGGAGCTGTTTTTT.

V and J are TRBV4-3 and TRBJ2-7, with 8 bases fitting TRBD1. Germline V lookup: CDR1 LGHNA, CDR2 YSLEER. V lost 4 bases to trimming and J lost 5 bases; unmatched junction nucleotides: 7. This CDR3 spans 14 amino acids. This CDR3 reads CASSLSDRAHEQYF. The CDR3 DNA is TGCGCCAGCAGCCTCTCGGACAGGGCCCACGAGCAGTACTTC.

The chain has TRBV7-9 and TRBJ2-1, with D possibly being TRBD2 (6 bases). CDR1 is SEHNR and CDR2 is FQNEAQ in the germline V gene (reference sequence). CDR3 size: 19 residues. V lost 1 base to trimming and J lost 0 bases, with 19 bases between them. In nucleotides, the CDR3 is TGTGCCAGCAGCTTAGGGAGACTTCTAGCGTCTGGCTCCTACAATGAGCAGTTCTTC. Residues: CASSLGRLLASGSYNEQFF.

J is TRBJ1-1 and V is TRBV30; tentatively, D is TRBD1 (6 bases). CDR1 is GTSNPN, CDR2 SVGIG, per germline (reference sequence). The CDR3 is 13 residues long. Between the trimmed V and J ends, which lost 3 bases and 4 bases, there was a span of 12 bases. CDR3 nucleotide sequence: TGTGCCTGGAGGGGTGGGGGCACCACTGAAGCTTTCTTT. Its translation: CAWRGGGTTEAFF.

The rearrangement joins TRBV19 to TRBJ1-4, with D unclear. Trimming pared 11 bases from V and 5 bases from J, leaving 24 bases between. Germline values: CDR1 LNHDA, CDR2 SQIVND (reference sequence). The length of the CDR3 is 16 residues. The chain's CDR3 is CAAARGEGALNEKLFF. CDR3 bases: TGTGCCGCAGCTCGGGGTGAGGGCGCCTTAAATGAAAAACTGTTTTTT.

The V gene is TRBV27, the J gene TRBJ1-2; D is undetermined. The CDR3 is 14 amino acids. The V gene lost 3 bases and the J gene lost 3 bases, with 11 bases spanning the gap. The germline V gene encodes CDR1 MNHEY and CDR2 SMNVEV (reference sequence). The CDR3 region is CASSFALQDYGYTF. The CDR3 bases are TGTGCCAGCAGTTTTGCCCTTCAGGACTATGGCTACACCTTC.

The V gene is TRBV4-3, the J gene TRBJ1-3; D is perhaps TRBD1 (5 bases). CDR3 size: 15 residues. Germline V gives CDR1 LGHNA, CDR2 YSLEER. Trimming took 1 base from V and 4 from J, leaving 11 bases between them. CDR3 loop: CASSQVRQIGNTIYF. CDR3 coding DNA: TGCGCCAGCAGCCAAGTCAGACAGATAGGAAACACCATATATTTT.

The chain carries TRBV5-1 and TRBJ2-2, with TRBD1 as a possible D gene (6 bases). Trimming removed 6 bases from V and 7 bases from J, with 19 bases in between. Germline CDR1 and CDR2: SGHRS and YFSETQ. CDR3 size: 15 residues. In nucleotides, the CDR3 is TGCGCCAGCAACCCGGCAGGGGCCAATAGCGGGGAGCTGTTTTTT. It codes for CASNPAGANSGELFF.

The gene calls are TRBV21-1 and TRBJ2-7; the tabulated D call, TRBD1, remains unverified against the DNA. TRBV21-1 is reported as a pseudogene. The CDR3 spans 14 residues. Here the CDR3 reads CASIEDKSAYEQYF. The DNA for the CDR3 is TGTGCCAGCATCGAGGACAAATCGGCTTACGAGCAGTACTTC.

The table lists this clone with a count of one. This chain joins TRBV7-9 and TRBJ2-5, with 10 bases that match TRBD1. The CDR3 loop spans 15 amino acids. Germline CDR1 SEHNR, CDR2 FQNEAQ (reference sequence). V dropped 5 bases and J dropped 3; count of bases not matched to a gene: 6. CDR3 loop: CASSLQGQGEETQYF. The CDR3 DNA sequence: TGTGCCAGCAGCCTTCAAGGACAGGGGGAAGAGACCCAGTACTTC.

The rearrangement links TRBV28 to TRBJ2-7, with TRBD2 identical over 10 bases. V was clipped by 5 bases and J by 5 bases; unmatched bases: 15. From germline, CDR1 is MDHEN and CDR2 SYDVKM. The CDR3 runs 17 residues. For the CDR3, the DNA is TGTGCCAGCAGTCCCGGGGGGCTAGCGGGGGATTTCCACGAGCAGTACTTC. It is translated as CASSPGGLAGDFHEQYF.

This rearrangement joins TRBV18 to TRBJ2-7; tentative D call: TRBD1 (6 bases). Trimming left V 2 bases short and J 2 bases short, with 13 bases between. This CDR3 has 15 residues. Germline lookup yields CDR1 KGHSH and CDR2 LQKENI. DNA of the CDR3: TGTGCCAGCTCACCAGTTACAGGGTCTACCTACGAGCAGTACTTC. Amino acid sequence: CASSPVTGSTYEQYF.